This TCR beta chain was retrieved from a study of graft-versus-host responses after intestinal transplantation. Background on the study: All recipients were given anti-thymocyte globulin induction, and tacrolimus and steroids were then administered for three to four years.

V lost 6 bases, J lost 1 base, and 0 bases lay in between. Germline CDR1 MNHEY, CDR2 SMNVEV (reference sequence). This CDR3 has 10 residues. Study-level results: Allograft clonal ratios (graft-versus-host to host-versus-graft) were high in patients who had graft-donor T cell macrochimerism. Investigators detected GvH clones in recipient marrow, with some emerging earlier in ileum or blood. Peak GvH clone levels in circulation were associated with early post-transplant HvG declines.

With respect to this clone: Its antigen is currently unknown.

Method: immunoSEQ multiplex PCR; TCRdb's copy keeps in-frame clones and lacks some. Counted here are about 35,000 clones, more than 85% occurring once; the ten biggest clones make up about 20%. This TCR was sampled from a human donor who was the organ donor for an intestinal transplant. The starting material was unstimulated CD8+ T cells sorted from spleen or lymph node cells, obtained before transplant. The chain employs TRBV27 and TRBJ2-5; D is unclear. CDR3 nucleotides: TGTGCCAGCAGCCAAGAGACCCAGTACTTC. It is translated as CASSQETQYF.